This T cell receptor (beta chain) was retrieved from a study of cytomegalovirus exposure and HLA in healthy donors. PCR involved 60 Vbeta and 13 Jbeta primers. Profiled with immunoSEQ multiplex PCR; TCRdb holds only in-frame clones, not every one. The table includes some 200,000 clones, around 79% detected once. The V gene end was trimmed by 4 bases and the J gene end by 4 bases; junction bases not matched to a gene: 7. CDR1 and CDR2 (germline): MDHEN, SYDVKM. The CDR3 spans 17 residues. The sequenced sample consisted of PBMCs. The chain recombines TRBV28 with TRBJ2-1; TRBD2 aligns across 13 bases. This receptor was identified in a man aged 18 to 30 in good health and CMV-seronegative. The CDR3 DNA reads TGTGCCAGCAGTTCACTAGCGGGAGGGAGATCTTACAATGAGCAGTTCTTC. Translated, it gives CASSSLAGGRSYNEQFF. Complete variable domain (other parts from reference TRBV28 and TRBJ2-1): DVKVTQSSRYLVKRTGEKVFLECVQDMDHENMFWYRQDPGLGLRLIYFSYDVKMKEKGDIPEGYSVSREKKERFSLILESASTNQTSMYLCASSSLAGGRSYNEQFFGPGTRLTVL.